This T cell receptor (beta chain) was retrieved from a study of early T cells in non-severe SARS-CoV-2 infection. Study-level background: With bulk RNA from unsorted whole blood as input, sequencing yielded unpaired chains.

The protocol attached unique molecular identifiers to individual cDNA molecules. TCRdb recomputed calls from the 5' RACE reads with MiXCR, one row per CDR3 protein. The sample has about 64,000 distinct CDR3 sequences; roughly a sixth are singletons. Study-level results: A preference for anti-spike CD8 responses marked VDJdb matching, which missed private and CD4 specificities.

Details on this clonotype: Its antigen remains unknown.

CDR1 MDHEN and CDR2 SYDVKM come from the germline V gene. The CDR3 is made up of 17 amino acids. The ends were cut back, 6 bases at V and 0 bases at J, with 18 bases in the middle. This chain uses TRBV28 with TRBJ2-1, with D tentatively TRBD1 (6 bases). This sequence originates from an adult who was a healthcare worker with PCR-confirmed SARS-CoV-2 infection or an uninfected control (not recorded which). The material sequenced was whole blood, taken at baseline. The CDR3 reads CASRKIPQGFSYNEQFF. The CDR3 coding sequence is TGTGCCAGCAGAAAAATTCCTCAGGGGTTCTCCTACAATGAGCAGTTCTTC.